This T cell receptor (beta chain) stems from a study of cytomegalovirus exposure and HLA in healthy donors. Study details: There were fewer than 500 genotyped donors. Of these, about 81% fell in the genetic ancestry cluster associated with self-reported Caucasian donors.

Amplification used 60 Vbeta primers and 13 Jbeta primers. Libraries were prepared by immunoSEQ multiplex PCR; TCRdb keeps only in-frame clonotypes and omits some of them. Here the sample spans roughly 180,000 clones, roughly 9.5% being singletons. Study-wide results and caveats: The HLA-A and HLA-B alleles of most subjects were reportedly predicted accurately from TCR beta sequences.

Comments on this clone: The antigen is unknown.

The sequence came from a woman in her twenties or thirties in good health and CMV-seropositive. The source material was PBMCs.

The CDR3: CASSLGLAISYEQYF. CDR3 DNA: TGTGCCAGCAGTCTTGGACTAGCGATTTCTTACGAGCAGTACTTC. The rearrangement links TRBV4-2 to TRBJ2-7; TRBD2 matches 9 bases. Germline lookup yields CDR1 LGHNA and CDR2 YNFKEQ. CDR3 size: 15 residues. Unmatched junction bases numbered 10, after V lost 6 bases and J lost 4 bases.